This TCR beta chain was retrieved from a study of human T cells and chemical hapten exposure. Background on the study: Women made up most patients, who had alopecia areata, totalis or universalis.

Time point given: pre-sensitization, week 0. Treatment: therapeutic diphenylcyclopropenone sensitization with weekly scalp DPC. The table lists this clonotype with a count of one. What it binds is not known. From the RACE reads, TCRdb called clonotypes with MiXCR, one entry per CDR3 protein. The sample contains fewer than 350,000 distinct CDR3 sequences, 7.7% of which appear only once. Study-wide results and caveats: There was no change with DPC sensitization in TCRs above 1 in 1000 frequency. With patch test score, the counts of PT1 expanded TCRs showed a positive correlation.

This material consisted of whole blood, taken in connection with sensitization to the hapten diphenylcyclopropenone (DPC). The clonotype originates from a man between 18 and 29 years old with alopecia areata. Some clones in this sample may be carry-over from other donors' samples.

The CDR3 DNA follows: TGCAGTGCTTTGGGACAGGTCAATGGCTACACCTTC. Protein sequence: CSALGQVNGYTF. The V gene is TRBV20-1, the J gene TRBJ1-2; TRBD1 agrees at 8 bases. This CDR3 is built from 12 residues. In germline, CDR1 is DFQATT, CDR2 SNEGSKA (reference sequence). V trimming: 5 bases; J trimming: 6 bases; junction bases outside the gene matches: 5.